This TCR beta chain was profiled in a study of cytomegalovirus exposure and HLA in healthy donors. With respect to this clone: Antigen unknown.

The germline gives CDR1 SGHRS, CDR2 YFSETQ. The CDR3 consists of 15 residues. With V trimmed by 0 bases and J by 7 bases, 6 bases remained unmatched. Study-wide results and limits: Researchers reportedly found TCR beta sequences accurately predicted most subjects' HLA-A and HLA-B alleles.

The study ran its PCR with 60 Vbeta and 13 Jbeta primers. Data came from immunoSEQ multiplex PCR; TCRdb stores just in-frame clones and leaves some out. The sample lists about 190,000 clones, roughly 81% seen once, with roughly 2.1% in the top ten. The sequencing input was PBMCs. The chain employs TRBV5-1 and TRBJ2-1; the match to TRBD2 covers 8 bases. The clonotype originates from a woman under 40 in good health and CMV-seropositive. The CDR3 protein is CASSLAPSGQNEQFF. CDR3 coding DNA: TGCGCCAGCAGCTTGGCCCCTAGCGGGCAGAATGAGCAGTTCTTC.